This TCR beta chain was recovered during a study of T cell repertoires in cytomegalovirus infection. Study summary: It can be stated that public TCR beta signatures indicated CMV infection as well as a matching HLA type. Study-wide points: HLA-C-restricted CMV clonotypes gave the most frequent clonotype in two of eight donors. CMV carriers with the relevant HLA were identified by cumulative public TCR beta family frequency.

TCRdb redid the calling of the reads with MiXCR, one entry per CDR3 protein. The sample lists fewer than 550,000 distinct CDR3 sequences; 16% were seen once. Per the germline V gene, CDR1 is MGHRA and CDR2 is YSYEKL. V lost 2 bases, J lost 7 bases, and 12 bases lay in between. CDR3 size: 14 residues. This clonotype was counted a few times. Its antigen is unidentified. Sample: CD8+ T cells from PBMCs. The V call is TRBV4-1, the J call TRBJ2-1; no firm D call. The receptor was isolated from a human donor in good health (CMV status not recorded). Some clones in this sample may be carry-over from other donors' samples. The CDR3 bases are TGCGCCAGCAGCCAAAGCAACTTGGGGAATGAGCAGTTCTTC. Protein sequence: CASSQSNLGNEQFF.